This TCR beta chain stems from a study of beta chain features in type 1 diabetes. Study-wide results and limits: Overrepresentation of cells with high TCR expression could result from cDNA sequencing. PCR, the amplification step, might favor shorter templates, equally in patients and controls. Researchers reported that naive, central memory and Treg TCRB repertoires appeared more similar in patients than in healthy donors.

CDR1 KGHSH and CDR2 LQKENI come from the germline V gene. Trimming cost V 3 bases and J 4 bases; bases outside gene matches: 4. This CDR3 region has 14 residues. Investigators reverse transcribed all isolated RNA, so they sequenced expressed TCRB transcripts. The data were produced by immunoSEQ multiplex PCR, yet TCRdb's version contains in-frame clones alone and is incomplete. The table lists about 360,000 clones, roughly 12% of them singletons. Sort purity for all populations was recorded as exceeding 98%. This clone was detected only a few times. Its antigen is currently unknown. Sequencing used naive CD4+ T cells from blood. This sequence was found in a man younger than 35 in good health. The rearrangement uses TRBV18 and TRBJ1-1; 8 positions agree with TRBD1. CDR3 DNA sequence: TGTGCCAGCTCACCCGGGACAGGTCGCACTGAAGCTTTCTTT. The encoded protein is CASSPGTGRTEAFF.